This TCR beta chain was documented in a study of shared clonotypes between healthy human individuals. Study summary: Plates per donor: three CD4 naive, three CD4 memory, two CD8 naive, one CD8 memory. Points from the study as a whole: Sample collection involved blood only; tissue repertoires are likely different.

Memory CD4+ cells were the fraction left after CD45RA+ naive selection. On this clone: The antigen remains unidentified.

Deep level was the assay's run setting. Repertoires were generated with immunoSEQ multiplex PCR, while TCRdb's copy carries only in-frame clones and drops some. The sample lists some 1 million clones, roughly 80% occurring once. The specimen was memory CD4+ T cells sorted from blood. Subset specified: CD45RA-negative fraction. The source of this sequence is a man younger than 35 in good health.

CDR3 nucleotide sequence: TGTGCCAGCAGCGATCGAATCTCGGGGAATGAGCAGTTCTTC. This translates into CASSDRISGNEQFF. This sequence joins TRBV6-4 and TRBJ2-1; D is perhaps TRBD2 (5 bases). CDR3 length: 14 residues. V was cut by 6 bases and J by 7 bases, with 16 bases left in between. The germline V gene encodes CDR1 MRHNA and CDR2 SNTAGT.